These 18 T cell receptor beta chains came from one sample sequenced in a study of shared clonotypes between healthy human individuals (dated by TCRdb to the early 2020s). The library was obtained by the immunoSEQ multiplex PCR assay. In TCRdb, the immuneACCESS table is reduced to in-frame sequences with V and J assigned. These tables do not hold every clone; where another copy was compared, an unresolved V gene accounts for under half, and the others remain unexplained. This sample gives millions of clones in total; 90% to 95% of them show up just once. The ten largest clones represent under 0.15% of the sample. The sample was naive CD4+ T cells sorted from blood. In the paper's terms, the cell subset or site label means: CD45RA+ positively selected. These receptor sequences come from a man between 18 and 29 years old in good health.

The chain couples TRBV6-6 to TRBJ2-7, with D possibly being TRBD2 (6 bases). Germline CDR1 and CDR2: MNHNY and SVGAGI (reference sequence). This CDR3 spans 14 amino acids. V dropped 2 bases and J dropped 4 bases, with 12 bases sitting between them. The CDR3 DNA reads as TGTGCCAGCAGTTACCCAGGGCGGGATTACGAGCAGTACTTC. This codes for CASSYPGRDYEQYF.

The CDR3 bases are TGTGCCAGCAGCACAGAGGACGCAGGCAACGAGCAGTACTTC. This sequence encodes CASSTEDAGNEQYF. The rearrangement joins TRBV9 to TRBJ2-7; D is undetermined. V was trimmed by 4 bases and J by 5 bases, leaving 16 bases between them. This CDR3 contains 14 residues. The germline V gene has CDR1 SGDLS and CDR2 YYNGEE.

On this clone: The sample holds other DNA sequences that translate to the same CDR3. This rearrangement joins TRBV28 to TRBJ1-5; D call uncertain. This CDR3 contains 12 residues. Trimming cost V 1 base and J 4 bases, with 2 bases left between them. Germline assignment: CDR1 MDHEN and CDR2 SYDVKM. The CDR3 reads CASSLLNQPQHF. For the CDR3, the DNA is TGTGCCAGCAGTTTATTGAATCAGCCCCAGCATTTT.

The V call is TRBV27, the J call TRBJ1-2; TRBD1 matches at 9 bases. Germline V gene lookup returns CDR1 MNHEY and CDR2 SMNVEV (reference sequence). V dropped 6 bases and J dropped 2; count of bases not matched to a gene: 4. The CDR3 has 14 residues. The CDR3 DNA is TGTGCCAGCAGGGGACAGGGCACGAACTATGGCTACACCTTC. The encoded protein is CASRGQGTNYGYTF.

The chain links TRBV5-1 to TRBJ2-7, with 9 bases identical to TRBD1. With 5 bases clipped from V and 2 bases from J, the junction kept 11 bases outside the gene matches. In germline, CDR1 is SGHRS, CDR2 YFSETQ. The CDR3 runs 16 residues. CDR3 sequence: CASRSPGQGMTYEQYF. CDR3 nucleotides: TGCGCCAGCAGGAGTCCTGGACAGGGGATGACCTACGAGCAGTACTTC.

This rearrangement joins TRBV5-1 to TRBJ1-3; no clear D gene. The V gene lost 6 bases and the J gene lost 0 bases, with 7 bases spanning the gap. CDR1 and CDR2 from the germline V gene are SGHRS and YFSETQ. The CDR3 contains 13 residues. In DNA, the CDR3 is TGCGCCAGCACCGAGACCTCTGGAAACACCATATATTTT. It translates to CASTETSGNTIYF. The complete variable domain, with remaining parts taken from reference TRBV5-1 and TRBJ1-3, reads KAGVTQTPRYLIKTRGQQVTLSCSPISGHRSVSWYQQTPGQGLQFLFEYFSETQRNKGNFPGRFSGRQFSNSRSEMNVSTLELGDSALYLCASTETSGNTIYFGEGSWLTVV.

The J gene is TRBJ1-5, the V gene TRBV28; D might be TRBD1 (5 bases). With 5 bases removed from V and 6 bases from J, the gap between germline ends came to 20 bases. Looked up from germline, CDR1 is MDHEN and CDR2 is SYDVKM. This CDR3 is built from 16 residues. The CDR3 spells CASSLTHPGEAQPQHF. The CDR3 DNA sequence: TGTGCCAGCAGTCTTACCCACCCGGGGGAAGCTCAGCCCCAGCATTTT.

This chain uses TRBV5-6 with TRBJ2-3; D is unclear. From germline, CDR1 is SGHDT and CDR2 YYEEEE. The CDR3 sequence is 16 residues long. Deletions cut 0 bases from V and 4 bases from J, with 15 bases between. The CDR3 loop is CASSLGVRSFADTQYF. CDR3 DNA sequence: TGTGCCAGCAGCTTGGGGGTTAGGTCTTTCGCAGATACGCAGTATTTT.

This clone was seen once. This chain links TRBV7-9 with TRBJ1-3; D is unclear. The CDR3 sequence is 14 residues long. Trimming stripped 5 bases from V and 0 bases from J, with 8 bases between. Germline CDR1 and CDR2: SEHNR and FQNEAQ (reference sequence). CDR3 protein: CASSVMSSGNTIYF. CDR3 nucleotide sequence: TGTGCCAGCAGCGTTATGAGCTCTGGAAACACCATATATTTT.

This chain connects TRBV7-9 to TRBJ1-2; TRBD1 might be the D (6 bases). Trimming took 6 bases from V and 0 from J, leaving 17 bases between them. Germline lookup yields CDR1 SEHNR and CDR2 FQNEAQ (reference sequence). The CDR3 runs to 16 residues. The CDR3 sequence is CASRPGYRDANYGYTF. In DNA form, the CDR3 reads TGTGCCAGCAGGCCGGGTTACAGGGACGCTAACTATGGCTACACCTTC.

The rearrangement links TRBV25-1 to TRBJ1-2; tentative D call: TRBD1 (5 bases). Germline CDR1 and CDR2: MGHDK and SYGVNS. V was pared by 5 bases and J by 2 bases, with 12 bases between. The CDR3 contains 14 residues. The CDR3 sequence: CASSPTDRNYGYTF. In DNA form, the CDR3 reads TGTGCCAGCAGTCCGACCGACAGAAACTATGGCTACACCTTC.

V usage is TRBV19 and J usage is TRBJ1-1; 8 bases line up with TRBD1. This CDR3 is built from 14 residues. Germline values: CDR1 LNHDA, CDR2 SQIVND (reference sequence). Trimming took 8 bases from V and 6 from J; bases not matched to a gene: 11. The CDR3 reads CASAPPTGEAEAFF. DNA for the CDR3: TGTGCCAGTGCTCCCCCGACAGGGGAAGCTGAAGCTTTCTTT.

Concerning this clone itself: Within the sample, other DNA sequences also encode this same CDR3. The chain combines TRBV7-2 with TRBJ2-7; TRBD1 aligns across 8 bases. The CDR3 contains 15 residues. V was pared by 3 bases and J by 2 bases, with 6 bases of the junction left unmatched. In germline, CDR1 is SGHTA, CDR2 FQGNSA. The CDR3 DNA reads TGTGCCAGCAGCTTGGGCGGGACAGGCACCTACGAGCAGTACTTC. Translation: CASSLGGTGTYEQYF.

The chain couples TRBV30 to TRBJ2-7; 7 bases fit TRBD2. V shed 5 bases, J shed 0 bases, and the junction held 4 bases outside the gene matches. Per germline, CDR1 GTSNPN and CDR2 SVGIG (reference sequence). The CDR3 is made up of 13 amino acids. The CDR3 reads CAWDRGGSYEQYF. CDR3 in DNA: TGTGCCTGGGATCGCGGGGGCTCCTACGAGCAGTACTTC.

The chain carries TRBV11-2 and TRBJ2-3; 7 nucleotides agree with TRBD2. The CDR3 contains 16 residues. The V gene end was trimmed by 5 bases and the J gene end by 3 bases; junction bases not matched to a gene: 11. The germline gives CDR1 SGHAT, CDR2 FQNNGV. The CDR3 DNA is TGTGCCAGCAGCCTTACACCGGGACTAACGACAGATACGCAGTATTTT. Protein sequence: CASSLTPGLTTDTQYF.

The chain couples TRBV5-6 to TRBJ1-2; weak D call: TRBD1 (6 bases). Trimming took off 4 bases at V and 4 bases at J, with 14 bases between the two ends. The germline V gene has CDR1 SGHDT and CDR2 YYEEEE. The CDR3 length is 14 residues. CDR3 in DNA: TGTGCCAGCAGCCCGGGGGGCGAAGTCTATGGCTACACCTTC. Its protein product is CASSPGGEVYGYTF.

The rearrangement links TRBV30 to TRBJ1-3, with D hard to call. Germline loops: CDR1 GTSNPN, CDR2 SVGIG (reference sequence). V was shortened by 4 bases and J by 2 bases, with 12 bases between the two germline ends. The CDR3 covers 14 residues. DNA for the CDR3: TGTGCCTGGACCTTTCTCGGAACTGGAAACACCATATATTTT. It translates to CAWTFLGTGNTIYF. The full variable domain, its missing parts supplied by reference TRBV30 and TRBJ1-3, is SQTIHQWPATLVQPVGSPLSLECTVEGTSNPNLYWYRQAAGRGLQLLFYSVGIGQISSEVPQNLSASRPQDRQFILSSKKLLLSDSGFYLCAWTFLGTGNTIYFGEGSWLTVV.

J is TRBJ1-2 and V is TRBV15, with TRBD1 identical over 9 bases. V shed 7 bases, J shed 6 bases, and the junction held 6 bases outside the gene matches. The CDR3 has 13 residues. Germline loops: CDR1 LNHNV, CDR2 YYDKDF (reference sequence). The CDR3 coding sequence is TGTGCCACCACCTTTGACAGGGGGAATGGCTACACCTTC. It yields the protein CATTFDRGNGYTF.